Here is one T cell receptor beta chain with its context. V was pared by 5 bases and J by 13 bases, with 15 bases of the junction left unmatched. The CDR3 has 14 amino acids. CDR1 and CDR2 from the germline V gene are SGHTA and FQGNSA. Recruitment covered about two dozen US areas and drew participants whose ages spanned roughly 18 to 100 years. Categorization into cohorts depended on clinical history that participants reported. This specimen belongs to a study of blood T cell repertoires in COVID-19. Some clones are missing from TCRdb's copy, which holds only in-frame ones; the method was immunoSEQ multiplex PCR. The repertoire has about 250,000 clones, over 80% of them found once; the top ten carry about 3.1%.

Sequenced material: PBMCs or T cells enriched from blood (not recorded which). This TCR came from a woman aged 40 to 55 who had been exposed to COVID-19. The chain links TRBV7-2 to TRBJ2-5, with 8 nucleotides matching TRBD2. DNA for the CDR3: TGTGCCAGCAGCCCGGGGGGGCTCGTTACGGAGCGGTACTTC. This sequence encodes CASSPGGLVTERYF.